This TCR beta chain was sequenced for a study of cytomegalovirus exposure and HLA in healthy donors. Study conclusions and caveats: Versus the roughly 690-donor mean, an Asian-associated ancestry cluster reportedly showed fewer N-insertions in a later analysis. Associated with HLA alleles at 0.05 false discovery rate in a later analysis were over 15,000 TCR beta sequences. In a later analysis, HLA-associated TCR beta chains were more clonally expanded than equally common others.

V trimming: 2 bases; J trimming: 3 bases; junction bases outside the gene matches: 9. Germline V gene data show CDR1 as SGHTA and CDR2 as FQGNSA. This CDR3 spans 17 amino acids. This clone came up once. Its antigen is unknown. The PCR had 60 Vbeta and 13 Jbeta primers. Sequencing was performed with immunoSEQ multiplex PCR; in TCRdb, only in-frame clones are kept and a portion is missing. The data show about 99,000 clones, more than 65% seen once. These donors, healthy bone marrow donors, were studied. The chain uses TRBV7-2 and TRBJ2-7; 11 nucleotides match TRBD2. The receptor's source is a woman under 30 in good health and CMV-seropositive. Input material: PBMCs. For the CDR3, the DNA is TGTGCCAGCAGCTTAAGCAGGCTAGCGGGAGGAGGCTACGAGCAGTACTTC. Translating gives CASSLSRLAGGGYEQYF.